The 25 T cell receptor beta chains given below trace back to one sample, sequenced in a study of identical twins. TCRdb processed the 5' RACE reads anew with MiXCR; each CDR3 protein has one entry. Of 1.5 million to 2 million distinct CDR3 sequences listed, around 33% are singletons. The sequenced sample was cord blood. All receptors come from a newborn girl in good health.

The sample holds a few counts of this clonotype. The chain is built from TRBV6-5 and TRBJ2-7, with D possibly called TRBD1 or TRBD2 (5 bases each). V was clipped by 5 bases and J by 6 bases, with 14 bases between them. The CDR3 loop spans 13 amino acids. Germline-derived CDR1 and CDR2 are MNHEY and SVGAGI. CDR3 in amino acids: CASSRGSVFEQYF. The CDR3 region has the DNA TGTGCCAGCAGTAGGGGTAGCGTTTTCGAGCAGTACTTC.

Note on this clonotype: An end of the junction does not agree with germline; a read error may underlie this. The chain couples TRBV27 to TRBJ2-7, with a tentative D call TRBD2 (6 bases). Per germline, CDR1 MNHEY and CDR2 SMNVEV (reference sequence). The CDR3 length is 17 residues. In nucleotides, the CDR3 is TGTGCCGGCAGTTTAATTCCCACGTTTACCACGGGGGACGAGCAGTACTTC. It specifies CAGSLIPTFTTGDEQYF.

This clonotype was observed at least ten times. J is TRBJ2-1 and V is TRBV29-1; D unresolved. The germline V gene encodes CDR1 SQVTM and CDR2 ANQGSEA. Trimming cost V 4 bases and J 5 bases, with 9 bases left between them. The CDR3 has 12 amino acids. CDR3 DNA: TGCAGCGTTGGCCCCCTGAACAATGAGCAGTTCTTC. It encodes CSVGPLNNEQFF.

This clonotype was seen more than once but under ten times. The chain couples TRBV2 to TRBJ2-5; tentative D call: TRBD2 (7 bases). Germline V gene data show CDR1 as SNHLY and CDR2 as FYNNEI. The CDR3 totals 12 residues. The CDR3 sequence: CAEGGIQETQYF. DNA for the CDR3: TGTGCAGAGGGGGGGATCCAAGAGACCCAGTACTTC.

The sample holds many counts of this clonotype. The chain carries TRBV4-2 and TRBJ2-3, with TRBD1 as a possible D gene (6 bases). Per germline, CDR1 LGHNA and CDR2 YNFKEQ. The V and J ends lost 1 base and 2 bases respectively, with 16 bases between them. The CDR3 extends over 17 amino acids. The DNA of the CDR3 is TGTGCCAGCAGCCAAGTTAGGACAGACCCCCACACAGATACGCAGTATTTT. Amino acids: CASSQVRTDPHTDTQYF.

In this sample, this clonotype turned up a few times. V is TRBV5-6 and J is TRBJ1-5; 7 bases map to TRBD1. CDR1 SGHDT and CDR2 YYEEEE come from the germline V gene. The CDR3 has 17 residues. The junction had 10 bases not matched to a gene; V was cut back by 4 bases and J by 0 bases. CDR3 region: CASSRNTGTVSNQPQHF. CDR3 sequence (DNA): TGTGCCAGCAGCCGAAACACCGGGACAGTTAGCAATCAGCCCCAGCATTTT.

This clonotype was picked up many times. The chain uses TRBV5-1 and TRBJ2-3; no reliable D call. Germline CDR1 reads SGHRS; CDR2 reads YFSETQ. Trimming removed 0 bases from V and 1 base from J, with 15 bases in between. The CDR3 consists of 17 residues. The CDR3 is CASSLAPLVIGTDTQYF. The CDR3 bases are TGCGCCAGCAGCTTGGCCCCCCTAGTGATTGGCACAGATACGCAGTATTTT. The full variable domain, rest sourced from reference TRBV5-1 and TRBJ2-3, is KAGVTQTPRYLIKTRGQQVTLSCSPISGHRSVSWYQQTPGQGLQFLFEYFSETQRNKGNFPGRFSGRQFSNSRSEMNVSTLELGDSALYLCASSLAPLVIGTDTQYFGPGTRLTVL.

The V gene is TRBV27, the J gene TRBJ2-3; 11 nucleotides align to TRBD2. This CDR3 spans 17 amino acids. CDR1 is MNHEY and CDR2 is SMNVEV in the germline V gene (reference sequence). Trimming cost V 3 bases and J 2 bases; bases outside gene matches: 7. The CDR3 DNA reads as TGTGCCAGCAGTTTTCCCCAACTAGCGGGGGTCACAGATACGCAGTATTTT. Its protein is CASSFPQLAGVTDTQYF.

CDR3 amino acids: CAIKGNSGYEQYF. CDR3 nucleotide sequence: TGTGCCATCAAAGGGAATAGCGGTTACGAGCAGTACTTC. The rearrangement uses TRBV10-3 and TRBJ2-7; TRBD2 is a possible D gene (6 bases). Per germline, CDR1 ENHRY and CDR2 SYGVKD. Trimming left V 7 bases short and J 4 bases short, with 14 bases between. CDR3 length: 13 amino acids.

CDR3 DNA sequence: TGCGCCAGCAGCTTGGTACTAGTGCGGGAGACCCAGTACTTC. Its protein product is CASSLVLVRETQYF. This chain uses TRBV5-1 with TRBJ2-5; perhaps TRBD2 as D (5 bases). Trimming shortened V by 0 bases and J by 5 bases, and 11 bases separated the two germline ends. The length of the CDR3 is 14 residues. Germline V CDR1 and CDR2: SGHRS, YFSETQ. Variable domain in full (rest from reference TRBV5-1 and TRBJ2-5): KAGVTQTPRYLIKTRGQQVTLSCSPISGHRSVSWYQQTPGQGLQFLFEYFSETQRNKGNFPGRFSGRQFSNSRSEMNVSTLELGDSALYLCASSLVLVRETQYFGPGTRLLVL.

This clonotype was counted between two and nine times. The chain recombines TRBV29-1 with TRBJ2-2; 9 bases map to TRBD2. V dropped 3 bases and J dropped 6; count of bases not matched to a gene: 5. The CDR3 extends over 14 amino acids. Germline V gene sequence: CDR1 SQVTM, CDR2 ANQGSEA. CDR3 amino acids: CSVDGSGSAGELFF. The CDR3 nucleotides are TGCAGCGTTGATGGTAGCGGGAGCGCCGGGGAGCTGTTTTTT.

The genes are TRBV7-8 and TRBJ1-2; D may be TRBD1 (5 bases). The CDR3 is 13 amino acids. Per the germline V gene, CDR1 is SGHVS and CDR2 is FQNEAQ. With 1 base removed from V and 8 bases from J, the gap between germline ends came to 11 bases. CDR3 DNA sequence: TGTGCCAGCAGCTTAGACCCGGGACTCGGCTACACCTTC. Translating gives CASSLDPGLGYTF.

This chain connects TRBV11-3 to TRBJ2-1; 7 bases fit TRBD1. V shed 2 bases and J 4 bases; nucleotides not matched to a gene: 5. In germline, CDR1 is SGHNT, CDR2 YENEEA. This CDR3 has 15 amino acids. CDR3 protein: CASSLKGQPYNEQFF. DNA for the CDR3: TGTGCCAGCAGCTTAAAGGGACAGCCGTACAATGAGCAGTTCTTC.

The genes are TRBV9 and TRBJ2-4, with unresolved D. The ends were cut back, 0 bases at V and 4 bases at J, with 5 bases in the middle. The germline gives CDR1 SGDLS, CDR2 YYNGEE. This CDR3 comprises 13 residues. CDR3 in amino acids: CASSVALKNIQYF. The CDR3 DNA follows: TGTGCCAGCAGCGTAGCCCTAAAAAACATTCAGTACTTC.

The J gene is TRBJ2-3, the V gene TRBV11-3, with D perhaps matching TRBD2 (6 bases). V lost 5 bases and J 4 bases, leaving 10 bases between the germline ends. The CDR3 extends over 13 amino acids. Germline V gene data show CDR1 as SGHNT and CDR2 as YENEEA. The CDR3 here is CASSREFADTQYF. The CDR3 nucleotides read TGTGCCAGCAGCCGGGAGTTCGCAGATACGCAGTATTTT.

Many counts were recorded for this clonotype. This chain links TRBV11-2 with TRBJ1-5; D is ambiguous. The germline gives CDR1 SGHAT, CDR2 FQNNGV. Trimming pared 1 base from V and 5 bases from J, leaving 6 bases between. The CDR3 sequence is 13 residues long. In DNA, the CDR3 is TGTGCCAGCAGCTTAGCTGTTGATCAGCCCCAGCATTTT. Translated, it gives CASSLAVDQPQHF.

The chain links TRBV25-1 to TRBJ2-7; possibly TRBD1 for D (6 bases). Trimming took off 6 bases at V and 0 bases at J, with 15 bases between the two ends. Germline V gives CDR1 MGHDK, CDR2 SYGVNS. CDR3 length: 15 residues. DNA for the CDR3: TGTGCCAGCAGATTACCGGGACATCCCTCCTACGAGCAGTACTTC. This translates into CASRLPGHPSYEQYF.

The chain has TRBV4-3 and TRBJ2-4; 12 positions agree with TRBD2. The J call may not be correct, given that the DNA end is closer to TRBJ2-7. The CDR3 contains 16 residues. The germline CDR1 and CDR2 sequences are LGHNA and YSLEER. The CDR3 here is CASSQEPGLAGYEQYF. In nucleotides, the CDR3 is TGCGCCAGCAGCCAAGAACCGGGACTAGCGGGCTACGAGCAGTACTTC.

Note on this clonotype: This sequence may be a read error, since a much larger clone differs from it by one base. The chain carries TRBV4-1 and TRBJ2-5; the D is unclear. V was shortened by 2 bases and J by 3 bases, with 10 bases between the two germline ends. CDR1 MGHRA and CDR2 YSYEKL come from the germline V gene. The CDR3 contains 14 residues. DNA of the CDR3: TGCGCCAGCAGCCAAACGATCGCGAAAGAGACCCAGTACTTC. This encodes CASSQTIAKETQYF.

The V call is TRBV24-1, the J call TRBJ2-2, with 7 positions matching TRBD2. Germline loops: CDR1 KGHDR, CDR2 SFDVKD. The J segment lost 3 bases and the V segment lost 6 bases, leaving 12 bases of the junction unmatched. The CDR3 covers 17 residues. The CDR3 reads CATSSGGSLSYTGELFF. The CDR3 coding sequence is TGTGCCACCAGTTCGGGCGGGAGCCTTTCCTACACCGGGGAGCTGTTTTTT.

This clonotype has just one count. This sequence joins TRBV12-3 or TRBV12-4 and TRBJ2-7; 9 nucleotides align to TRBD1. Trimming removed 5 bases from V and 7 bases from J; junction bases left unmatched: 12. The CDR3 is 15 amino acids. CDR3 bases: TGTGCCAGCAGTCCTACGGGACAGGGATACAATGAGCAGTACTTC. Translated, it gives CASSPTGQGYNEQYF.

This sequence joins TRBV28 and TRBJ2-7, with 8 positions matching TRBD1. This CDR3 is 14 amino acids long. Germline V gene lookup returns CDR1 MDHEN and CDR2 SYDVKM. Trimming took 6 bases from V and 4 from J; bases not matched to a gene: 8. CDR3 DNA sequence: TGTGCCAGCAGGGAACAGGGGGGAACTTACGAGCAGTACTTC. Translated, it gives CASREQGGTYEQYF.

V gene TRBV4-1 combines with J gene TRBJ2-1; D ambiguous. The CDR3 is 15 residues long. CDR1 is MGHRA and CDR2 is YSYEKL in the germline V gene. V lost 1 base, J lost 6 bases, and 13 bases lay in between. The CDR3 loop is CASSQVTGPVNEQFF. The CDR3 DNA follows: TGCGCCAGCAGCCAAGTGACGGGCCCCGTCAATGAGCAGTTCTTC.

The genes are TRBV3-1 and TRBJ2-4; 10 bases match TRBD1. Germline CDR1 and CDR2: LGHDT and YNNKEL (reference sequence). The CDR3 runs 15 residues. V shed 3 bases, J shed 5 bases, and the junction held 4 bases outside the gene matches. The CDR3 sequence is CASSHGQGDQNIQYF. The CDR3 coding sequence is TGTGCCAGCAGCCATGGACAGGGGGACCAAAACATTCAGTACTTC.

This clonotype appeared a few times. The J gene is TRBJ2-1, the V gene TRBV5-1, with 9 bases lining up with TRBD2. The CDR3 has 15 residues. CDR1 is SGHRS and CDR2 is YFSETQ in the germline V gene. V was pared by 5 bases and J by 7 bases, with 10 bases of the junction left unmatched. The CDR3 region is CASSYPGLAGNEQFF. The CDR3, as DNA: TGCGCCAGCAGTTACCCGGGACTAGCAGGAAATGAGCAGTTCTTC.